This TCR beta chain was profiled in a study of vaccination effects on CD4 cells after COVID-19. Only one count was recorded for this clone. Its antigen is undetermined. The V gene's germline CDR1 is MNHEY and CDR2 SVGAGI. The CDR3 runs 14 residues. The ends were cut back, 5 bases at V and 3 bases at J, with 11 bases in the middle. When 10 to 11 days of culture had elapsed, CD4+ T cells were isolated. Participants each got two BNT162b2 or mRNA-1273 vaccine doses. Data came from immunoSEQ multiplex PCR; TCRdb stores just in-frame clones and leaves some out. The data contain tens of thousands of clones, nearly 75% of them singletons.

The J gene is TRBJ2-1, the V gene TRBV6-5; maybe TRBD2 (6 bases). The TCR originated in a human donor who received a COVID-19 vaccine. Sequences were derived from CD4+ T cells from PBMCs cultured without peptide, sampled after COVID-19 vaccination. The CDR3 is CASSPGLNYNEQFF. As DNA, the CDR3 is TGTGCCAGCAGTCCGGGACTGAACTACAATGAGCAGTTCTTC.